The 22 T cell receptor beta chains given below trace back to one sample, sequenced in a study of shared clonotypes between healthy human individuals. TCRdb's copy holds only in-frame clones and misses some; the assay was immunoSEQ multiplex PCR. The table shows about 2.4 million clones, with around nine tenths occurring only once. The sequencing sample was made of naive CD4+ T cells sorted from blood. As for subset: CD45RA+ positively selected. Receptors were obtained from a young man in good health.

The chain employs TRBV19 and TRBJ2-3; 8 bases line up with TRBD1. The CDR3 contains 14 residues. Germline V gives CDR1 LNHDA, CDR2 SQIVND (reference sequence). V gave up 5 bases and J gave up 0 bases; unmatched junction bases: 1. CDR3 sequence reads: CASSRTGSTDTQYF. The CDR3, as DNA: TGTGCCAGTAGTCGGACAGGGAGCACAGATACGCAGTATTTT.

This clone was observed a single time. This chain links TRBV5-1 with TRBJ2-1; D might be TRBD1 (7 bases). V dropped 0 bases and J dropped 4 bases, with 14 bases sitting between them. CDR3 length: 16 amino acids. The germline gives CDR1 SGHRS, CDR2 YFSETQ. The CDR3 is CASSLARGAGYNEQFF. The CDR3 DNA follows: TGCGCCAGCAGCTTGGCCAGGGGGGCAGGTTACAATGAGCAGTTCTTC.

To note about this clone: Other DNA sequences within the sample encode an identical CDR3. V is TRBV7-2 and J is TRBJ1-1, with D uncertain. Germline CDR1 SGHTA, CDR2 FQGNSA. There are 14 residues in the CDR3. The V and J ends lost 2 bases and 1 base respectively, with 8 bases between them. The CDR3 spells CASSLTAANTEAFF. For the CDR3, the DNA is TGTGCCAGCAGCTTAACGGCAGCGAACACTGAAGCTTTCTTT.

This clone was seen once. The V gene is TRBV19, the J gene TRBJ2-1; 14 positions match TRBD2. Germline V gene data show CDR1 as LNHDA and CDR2 as SQIVND (reference sequence). Trimming took 5 bases from V and 9 from J; bases not matched to a gene: 6. The CDR3 is 15 amino acids. The CDR3 sequence: CASSSGLAGVGEQFF. In DNA, the CDR3 is TGTGCCAGTAGTTCGGGACTAGCGGGAGTGGGTGAGCAGTTCTTC.

This sequence joins TRBV11-2 and TRBJ2-6, with D unclear. This CDR3 contains 16 residues. Germline V gene lookup returns CDR1 SGHAT and CDR2 FQNNGV. Trimming removed 1 base at V and 0 bases at J, with 7 bases between. The CDR3 bases are TGTGCCAGCAGCTTAGTCCAGCCCTCTGGGGCCAACGTCCTGACTTTC. This translates into CASSLVQPSGANVLTF.

The chain has TRBV7-2 and TRBJ2-1, with 13 bases aligning to TRBD2. Per germline, CDR1 SGHTA and CDR2 FQGNSA. J lost 2 bases, V lost 0 bases, and 7 bases had no gene match. This CDR3 spans 19 amino acids. The CDR3: CASSLAVGLAGAAYNEQFF. CDR3 sequence (DNA): TGTGCCAGCAGCTTAGCGGTCGGACTAGCGGGAGCGGCCTACAATGAGCAGTTCTTC.

A few counts support this clone. The chain links TRBV28 to TRBJ1-4; D may be TRBD1 (6 bases). CDR1 and CDR2 from the germline V gene are MDHEN and SYDVKM. The CDR3 length is 14 residues. V was clipped by 6 bases and J by 10 bases, with 18 bases between them. The CDR3 DNA reads TGTGCCAGCAGGCTACAGGGAGAGGTCCGAAAACTGTTTTTT. Protein product: CASRLQGEVRKLFF.

The gene calls are TRBV7-2 and TRBJ2-3, with D perhaps TRBD1 or TRBD2 (7 bases each). Trimming pared 3 bases from V and 4 bases from J, leaving 14 bases between. The CDR3 totals 15 residues. Germline V gives CDR1 SGHTA, CDR2 FQGNSA. DNA of the CDR3: TGTGCCAGCAGCTTCCAGGGGGGGGCAGCAGATACGCAGTATTTT. Protein product: CASSFQGGAADTQYF. The variable domain in full, with the rest retrieved from reference TRBV7-2 and TRBJ2-3, is GAGVSQSPSNKVTEKGKDVELRCDPISGHTALYWYRQSLGQGLEFLIYFQGNSAPDKSGLPSDRFSAERTGGSVSTLTIQRTQQEDSAVYLCASSFQGGAADTQYFGPGTRLTVL.

This sequence joins TRBV30 and TRBJ2-7; 8 nucleotides match TRBD1. Trimming cost V 2 bases and J 0 bases; bases outside gene matches: 6. Germline V gene data show CDR1 as GTSNPN and CDR2 as SVGIG (reference sequence). The CDR3 spans 15 residues. CDR3 DNA sequence: TGTGCCTGGAGTTTGGGACAGGCGAGCTCCTACGAGCAGTACTTC. This sequence encodes CAWSLGQASSYEQYF.

V gene TRBV30 combines with J gene TRBJ1-5; D is perhaps TRBD1 (5 bases). The CDR3 is 13 amino acids. Germline CDR1 is GTSNPN and CDR2 is SVGIG (reference sequence). V was pared by 3 bases and J by 4 bases, with 10 bases between. DNA for the CDR3: TGTGCCTGGAGGGGGGGTTGGAATCAGCCCCAGCATTTT. Its protein is CAWRGGWNQPQHF.

The chain has TRBV27 and TRBJ2-7; 7 bases agree with TRBD1. Germline V gene sequence: CDR1 MNHEY, CDR2 SMNVEV (reference sequence). The ends lost 8 bases at V and 3 bases at J; junction bases unmatched: 7. This CDR3 is built from 13 residues. Here the CDR3 reads CASGDRVFYEQYF. In nucleotides, the CDR3 is TGTGCCAGCGGCGACAGGGTGTTCTACGAGCAGTACTTC.

The rearrangement joins TRBV29-1 to TRBJ1-1; D is unresolved. This CDR3 spans 14 amino acids. Germline V gives CDR1 SQVTM, CDR2 ANQGSEA. The V end was cut by 0 bases, the J end by 1 base, with 9 bases between. CDR3 nucleotide sequence: TGCAGCGTTGAAGATCTTAGATCGAACACTGAAGCTTTCTTT. Its protein product is CSVEDLRSNTEAFF.

The chain employs TRBV9 and TRBJ2-5, with D possibly TRBD1 on 6 matching bases. V was pared by 4 bases and J by 4 bases, with 14 bases between. Germline assignment: CDR1 SGDLS and CDR2 YYNGEE. The CDR3 spans 14 residues. The CDR3 region has the DNA TGTGCCAGCAGCCCCCAGGGGTGGGGAGAGACCCAGTACTTC. Translating it yields CASSPQGWGETQYF.

The V and J genes are TRBV27 and TRBJ1-2; 7 bases match TRBD1. The junction had 8 bases not matched to a gene; V was cut back by 9 bases and J by 4 bases. From germline, CDR1 is MNHEY and CDR2 SMNVEV (reference sequence). The CDR3 sequence is 13 residues long. CDR3 region: CASRTQGTYGYTF. As DNA, the CDR3 is TGTGCCAGTCGAACACAGGGGACCTATGGCTACACCTTC.

The chain uses TRBV6-1 and TRBJ2-7; a possible D gene is TRBD2 (5 bases). This CDR3 spans 12 amino acids. The germline V and J ends were trimmed by 4 bases and 7 bases, with 11 bases remaining between them. The germline V gene encodes CDR1 MNHNS and CDR2 SASEGT. The CDR3 DNA sequence: TGTGCCAGCAGTGTTGATATAGCGGAGCAGTACTTC. Translating gives CASSVDIAEQYF.

The chain uses TRBV18 and TRBJ2-7, with D hard to call. Looked up from germline, CDR1 is KGHSH and CDR2 is LQKENI. V lost 3 bases and J 9 bases, leaving 9 bases between the germline ends. The CDR3 extends over 11 amino acids. The CDR3 DNA follows: TGTGCCAGCTCACCGGATGTGGGGCAGTACTTC. Protein: CASSPDVGQYF.

The chain uses TRBV15 and TRBJ2-7; 7 bases fit TRBD1. Germline loops: CDR1 LNHNV, CDR2 YYDKDF (reference sequence). V shed 0 bases and J 5 bases; nucleotides not matched to a gene: 7. The CDR3 is 15 amino acids. CDR3 residues: CATSRERGRFNEQYF. The CDR3 DNA reads as TGTGCCACCAGCAGAGAAAGGGGGCGCTTCAACGAGCAGTACTTC.

This clone appeared once. This CDR3 is CASSYSLAGLTDTQYF. The CDR3 region has the DNA TGTGCCAGCAGTTACTCCCTAGCGGGCCTCACAGATACGCAGTATTTT. The chain uses TRBV6-5 and TRBJ2-3; TRBD2 aligns across 8 bases. Germline trimming cut 0 bases from V and 2 bases from J; bases unmatched to any gene: 4. Germline CDR1 reads MNHEY; CDR2 reads SVGAGI. CDR3 length equals 16 residues.

The chain links TRBV5-1 to TRBJ1-1; D is undetermined. The V and J ends lost 2 bases and 4 bases respectively, with 12 bases between them. Germline CDR1 is SGHRS and CDR2 is YFSETQ. CDR3 length equals 14 residues. CDR3 loop: CASSFRDFGTEAFF. The CDR3 bases are TGCGCCAGCAGCTTCAGAGACTTCGGCACTGAAGCTTTCTTT.

The chain is built from TRBV4-3 and TRBJ2-7; TRBD2 is a possible D gene (6 bases). There are 15 residues in the CDR3. Between the trimmed V and J ends, which lost 1 base and 0 bases, there was a span of 10 bases. Germline V gene lookup returns CDR1 LGHNA and CDR2 YSLEER. The CDR3 loop is CASSQGGGSSYEQYF. CDR3 nucleotide sequence: TGCGCCAGCAGCCAAGGTGGAGGGAGCTCCTACGAGCAGTACTTC.

This chain connects TRBV10-3 to TRBJ2-3; tentatively, D is TRBD2 (6 bases). Germline V CDR1 and CDR2: ENHRY, SYGVKD. V was shortened by 2 bases and J by 6 bases, with 15 bases between the two germline ends. The CDR3 contains 15 residues. The CDR3 reads CAISEDGGGADTQYF. In DNA, the CDR3 is TGTGCCATCAGTGAGGATGGCGGAGGGGCCGATACGCAGTATTTT.

The rearrangement links TRBV15 to TRBJ2-1, with D possibly being TRBD2 (5 bases). The CDR3 spans 14 residues. Germline CDR1 reads LNHNV; CDR2 reads YYDKDF (reference sequence). V was trimmed by 1 base and J by 5 bases, leaving 9 bases between them. Here the CDR3 DNA reads TGTGCCACCAGCAGAGCGGGAAACAACAATGAGCAGTTCTTC. Its protein product is CATSRAGNNNEQFF.